This TCR beta chain stems from a study of glioma-infiltrating T cells after dendritic cell vaccination listed by TCRdb under 2016. Describing the broader study: Of the approximately 15 glioblastoma patients in the cohort, all drawn from Phase I and II dendritic cell vaccination trials, 9 were newly diagnosed and 6 had recurrent disease. Autologous tumor lysate-pulsed dendritic cell vaccination was administered to the patients between about 2002 and 2012. The vaccine consisted of monocyte-derived dendritic cells cultured about 7 days with IL-4 and GM-CSF, then pulsed overnight with autologous tumor lysate. Three intradermal dendritic cell vaccine injections were administered to patients at biweekly intervals in the arm below the axilla. Deep sequencing of TCR beta CDR3 regions was used to quantify tumor-infiltrating lymphocyte content and compare tumor and blood repertoires in dendritic cell-vaccinated glioblastoma patients. Survival after dendritic cell vaccination was correlated with TCR sequencing metrics, such as TIL content and the overlap between tumor and blood repertoires. Broad study findings and their caveats: Higher estimated pretreatment TIL content predicted longer time to progression and overall survival after dendritic cell vaccination. TCR clonality showed no direct relationship with survival, which suggests that a diverse polyclonal response may matter. The cohort was small and heterogeneous, and full blood and tumor sets were available for few patients, with initial-recurrent tumor pairs available for even fewer patients. The TCR overlap response model with three groups was called speculative and said to need prospective validation.

V and J lose 5 bases and 5 bases, and a span of 10 bases separates them. The CDR3 contains 13 residues, cysteine and phenylalanine counted. Only the CDR3 DNA is retained, 39 bases long and in frame from the first base. The germline V gene (reference sequence) provides CDR1 MNHEY and CDR2 SMNVEV. With respect to this clone: Its antigen is not yet known. No base quality values were provided; no much bigger clone lies one nucleotide off.

Using the immunoSEQ assay, TCRB CDR3 regions were amplified from 1.5 to 2 micrograms of genomic DNA, or from all available DNA when less than that was on hand. The multiplex PCR relied on 60 forward primers for TCR V beta segments and 13 reverse primers for J beta segments. To estimate reads per starting template, synthetic control templates were spiked into each sample at limiting dilution. The Illumina HiSeq System generated 87 bp sequencing reads. For the original study's pipeline: PCR and sequencing errors were removed by a nearest neighbor algorithm that merged closely related sequences. TCR overlap was defined as the percentage of unique tumor TCR beta sequences that were also found in the peripheral blood of the same patient. The source is immuneACCESS, and TCRdb retained only in-frame sequences with V and J called. Part of the clones is not carried over; for the studies checked, unresolved V genes explain less than half of this, and the remainder is unexplained. The DNA was the basis for D and trimming; V, J and clone size are from that table. For this sample there are tens of thousands of clones; almost 85% appear just once. 2.1% of the sample rests with the top ten.

Patients were selected for having adequate residual fresh-frozen tumor tissue and more than two years of available survival data. None of the glioblastoma patients carried an isocitrate dehydrogenase mutation, although molecular status otherwise varied. PBMC collection took place before vaccination, two weeks after the third vaccination, and at tumor progression if progression occurred. The Qiagen DNeasy Blood extraction Kit was used for extraction of genomic DNA. The V and J segments used are TRBV27 and TRBJ1-5, and perhaps TRBD1 as D gene, on 6 matching bases. This receptor was identified in a human donor with glioblastoma. Sequenced material: blood, taken before dendritic cell vaccination. The nucleotides are TGTGCCAGCAGTAGCGACAGGTATCAGCCCCAGCATTTT. It translates as CASSSDRYQPQHF.